This T cell receptor (beta chain) stems from a study of blood T cells in healthy people across ages. Sample-barcoded 5' priming and a J-beta primer mix drove a second PCR of roughly 6 to 12 cycles. TCRdb reanalysed the 5' RACE reads using MiXCR and keeps one entry per CDR3 protein. The data contain 790,000 or so distinct CDR3 sequences, roughly 56% of them seen just once; the ten biggest clones take up roughly 24%. The sequence came from a man aged 35 to 55 in good health. Sequenced sample: blood.

The CDR3 bases are TGCAGTGCTAGAAAGCGGCGCAGCACAGATACGCAGTATTTT. Translating gives CSARKRRSTDTQYF. The V gene is TRBV20-1, the J gene TRBJ2-3; a weak D match, TRBD2 (5 bases). CDR3 length: 14 residues. Germline CDR1 and CDR2: DFQATT and SNEGSKA (reference sequence). Between the trimmed V and J ends, which lost 2 bases and 0 bases, there was a span of 9 bases.